This T cell receptor (beta chain) was sequenced in a study of cytomegalovirus exposure and HLA in healthy donors. Study-wide results and limits: The study put 150 to 200 TCR beta chains on its list as cytomegalovirus-associated. The authors later linked a missense DCLRE1C variant to TCR beta V- and J-gene trimming. Sequence variants that were highly shared formed a cluster that was likely a sequencing artifact.

Worth noting for this clone: The antigen is unknown.

V lost 1 base, J lost 4 bases, and 5 bases stayed unmatched. CDR1 SGHDT and CDR2 YYEEEE come from the germline V gene. The CDR3 runs 15 residues. Use of 60 Vbeta and 13 Jbeta primers characterized the PCR. Authors' methods: Per a later analysis, the number of unique TCR beta chains was about 78 million, of which 9 million to 14 million were shared. TCRdb's table, derived via immunoSEQ multiplex PCR, lists solely in-frame clones and lacks some. D and trimming come from the DNA, and the V and J calls and clone size come from that table. The data show under 200,000 clones, with roughly 75% seen just once and more than 5% held by the top ten.

The clonotype comes from a middle-aged man in good health and CMV-seronegative. The V call is TRBV5-6, the J call TRBJ2-7; 10 positions match TRBD1. Sequenced input: PBMCs. The CDR3 DNA is TGTGCCAGCAGCTTGTACGGACAGGGGGTTTACGAGCAGTACTTC. It translates to CASSLYGQGVYEQYF.